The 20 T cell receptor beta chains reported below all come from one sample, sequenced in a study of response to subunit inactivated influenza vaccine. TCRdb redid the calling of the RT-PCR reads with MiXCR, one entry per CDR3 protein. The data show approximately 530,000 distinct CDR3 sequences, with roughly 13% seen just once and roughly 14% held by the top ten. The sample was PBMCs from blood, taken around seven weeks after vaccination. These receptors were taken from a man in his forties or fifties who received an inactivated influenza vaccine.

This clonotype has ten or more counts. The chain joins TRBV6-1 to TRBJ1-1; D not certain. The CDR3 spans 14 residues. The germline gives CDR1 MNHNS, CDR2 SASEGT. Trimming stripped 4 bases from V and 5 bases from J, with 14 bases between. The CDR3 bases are TGTGCCAGCAGTGTCGGGGAAACGTGGACTGAAGCTTTCTTT. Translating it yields CASSVGETWTEAFF.

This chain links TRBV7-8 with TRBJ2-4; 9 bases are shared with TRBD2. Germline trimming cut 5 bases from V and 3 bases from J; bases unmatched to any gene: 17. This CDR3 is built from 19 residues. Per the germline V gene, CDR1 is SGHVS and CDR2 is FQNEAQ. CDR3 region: CASSPPPWREGRGKNIQYF. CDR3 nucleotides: TGTGCCAGCAGCCCCCCGCCTTGGCGGGAGGGCCGGGGCAAAAACATTCAGTACTTC.

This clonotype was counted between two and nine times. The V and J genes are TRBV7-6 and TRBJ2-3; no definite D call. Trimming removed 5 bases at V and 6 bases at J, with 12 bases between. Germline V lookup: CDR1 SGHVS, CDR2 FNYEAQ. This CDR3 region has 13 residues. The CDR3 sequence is CASSTASIDTQYF. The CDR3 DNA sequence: TGTGCCAGCAGCACAGCTAGTATCGATACGCAGTATTTT. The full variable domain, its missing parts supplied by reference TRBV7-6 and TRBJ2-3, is GAGVSQSPRYKVTKRGQDVALRCDPISGHVSLYWYRQALGQGPEFLTYFNYEAQQDKSGLPNDRFSAERPEGSISTLTIQRTEQRDSAMYRCASSTASIDTQYFGPGTRLTVL.

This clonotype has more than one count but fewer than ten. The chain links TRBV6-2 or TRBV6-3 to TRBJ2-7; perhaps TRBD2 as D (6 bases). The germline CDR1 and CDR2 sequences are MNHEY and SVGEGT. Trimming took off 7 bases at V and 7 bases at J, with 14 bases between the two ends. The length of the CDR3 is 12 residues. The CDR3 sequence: CASISGVGEQYF. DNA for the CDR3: TGTGCCAGCATCTCGGGAGTGGGAGAGCAGTACTTC.

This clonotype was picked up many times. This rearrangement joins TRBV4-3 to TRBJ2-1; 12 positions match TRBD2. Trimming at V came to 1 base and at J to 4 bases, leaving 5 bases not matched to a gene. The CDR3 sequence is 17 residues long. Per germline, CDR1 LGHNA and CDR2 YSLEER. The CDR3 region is CASSQVLGTSGYNEQFF. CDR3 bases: TGCGCCAGCAGCCAAGTATTGGGGACTAGCGGGTACAATGAGCAGTTCTTC.

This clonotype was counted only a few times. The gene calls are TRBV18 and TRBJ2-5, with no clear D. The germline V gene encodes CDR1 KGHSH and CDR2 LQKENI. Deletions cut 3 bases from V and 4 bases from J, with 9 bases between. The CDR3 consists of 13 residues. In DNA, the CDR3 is TGTGCCAGCTCACCCCTGAGAGTAGAGACCCAGTACTTC. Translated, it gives CASSPLRVETQYF.

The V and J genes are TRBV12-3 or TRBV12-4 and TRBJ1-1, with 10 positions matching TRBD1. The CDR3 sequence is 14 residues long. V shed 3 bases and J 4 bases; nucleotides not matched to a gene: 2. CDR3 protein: CASSLDRGSTEAFF. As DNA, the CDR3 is TGTGCCAGCAGTTTGGACAGGGGGTCCACTGAAGCTTTCTTT.

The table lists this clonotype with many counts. CDR3 in amino acids: CASRGQGNYEQYF. Here the CDR3 DNA reads TGTGCCAGCAGGGGACAGGGGAACTACGAGCAGTACTTC. This sequence joins TRBV12-3 or TRBV12-4 and TRBJ2-7; 10 positions match TRBD1. This CDR3 has 13 residues. After removal of 6 bases from V and 3 bases from J, the junction contained 2 bases not matched to a gene.

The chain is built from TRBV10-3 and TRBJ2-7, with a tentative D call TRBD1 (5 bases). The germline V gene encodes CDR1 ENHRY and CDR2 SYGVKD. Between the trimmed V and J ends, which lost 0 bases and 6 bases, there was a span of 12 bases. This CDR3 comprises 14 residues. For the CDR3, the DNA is TGTGCCATCAGTGAGTCTCTGGGCAGGGCCGAGCAGTACTTC. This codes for CAISESLGRAEQYF.

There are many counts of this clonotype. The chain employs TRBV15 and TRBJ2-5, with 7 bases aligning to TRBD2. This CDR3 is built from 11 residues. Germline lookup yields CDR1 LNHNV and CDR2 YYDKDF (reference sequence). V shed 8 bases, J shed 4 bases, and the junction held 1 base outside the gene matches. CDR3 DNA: TGTGCCACCGGACTAGGAGAGACCCAGTACTTC. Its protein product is CATGLGETQYF.

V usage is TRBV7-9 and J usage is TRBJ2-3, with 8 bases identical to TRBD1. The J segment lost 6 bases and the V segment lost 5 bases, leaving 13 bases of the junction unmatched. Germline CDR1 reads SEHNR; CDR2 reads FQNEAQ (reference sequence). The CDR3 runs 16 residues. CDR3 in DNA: TGTGCCAGCAGCGCCTCCCGGACAGGGACTGTCGATACGCAGTATTTT. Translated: CASSASRTGTVDTQYF. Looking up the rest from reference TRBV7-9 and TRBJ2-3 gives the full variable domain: DTGVSQNPRHKITKRGQNVTFRCDPISEHNRLYWYRQTLGQGPEFLTYFQNEAQLEKSRLLSDRFSAERPKGSFSTLEIQRTEQGDSAMYLCASSASRTGTVDTQYFGPGTRLTVL.

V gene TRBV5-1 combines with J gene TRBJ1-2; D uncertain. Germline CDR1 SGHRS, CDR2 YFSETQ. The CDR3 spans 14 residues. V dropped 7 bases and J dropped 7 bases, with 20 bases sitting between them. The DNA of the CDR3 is TGCGCCAGCTCCGCGGAGGGAGGATCTGGTGGCTACACCTTC. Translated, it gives CASSAEGGSGGYTF.

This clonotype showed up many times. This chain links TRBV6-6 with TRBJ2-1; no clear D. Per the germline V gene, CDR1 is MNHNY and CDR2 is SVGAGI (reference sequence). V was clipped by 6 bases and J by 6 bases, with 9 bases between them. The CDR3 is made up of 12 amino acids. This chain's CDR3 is CASSLGTNEQFF. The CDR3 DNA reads TGTGCCAGCAGCCTAGGCACCAATGAGCAGTTCTTC.

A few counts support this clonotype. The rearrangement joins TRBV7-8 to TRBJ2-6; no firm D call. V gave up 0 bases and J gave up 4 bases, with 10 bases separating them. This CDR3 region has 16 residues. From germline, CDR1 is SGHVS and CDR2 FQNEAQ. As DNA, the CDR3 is TGTGCCAGCAGCTTAGCTGGGGTAGCAGGGGCCAACGTCCTGACTTTC. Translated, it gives CASSLAGVAGANVLTF.

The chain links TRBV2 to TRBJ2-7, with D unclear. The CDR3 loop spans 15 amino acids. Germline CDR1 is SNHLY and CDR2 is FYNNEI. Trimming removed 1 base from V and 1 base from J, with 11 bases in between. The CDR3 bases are TGTGCCAGCAGTGAAGTGGTCGCAGCGTCCTACGAGCAGTACTTC. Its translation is CASSEVVAASYEQYF.

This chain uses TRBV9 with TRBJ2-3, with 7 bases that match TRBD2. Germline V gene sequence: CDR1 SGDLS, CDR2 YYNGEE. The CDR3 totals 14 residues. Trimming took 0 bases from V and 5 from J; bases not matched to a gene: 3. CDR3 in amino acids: CASSVGVAGDTQYF. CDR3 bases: TGTGCCAGCAGCGTAGGGGTAGCGGGAGATACGCAGTATTTT.

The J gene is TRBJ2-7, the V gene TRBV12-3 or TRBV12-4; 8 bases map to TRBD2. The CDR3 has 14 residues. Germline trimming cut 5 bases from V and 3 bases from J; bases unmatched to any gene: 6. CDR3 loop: CASSPSREGYEQYF. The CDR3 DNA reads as TGTGCCAGCAGTCCATCCCGGGAGGGCTACGAGCAGTACTTC.

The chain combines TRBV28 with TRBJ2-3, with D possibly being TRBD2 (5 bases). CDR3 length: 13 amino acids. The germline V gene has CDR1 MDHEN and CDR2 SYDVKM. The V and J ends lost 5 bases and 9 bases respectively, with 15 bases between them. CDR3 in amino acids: CASSLPGSGTQYF. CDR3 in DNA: TGTGCCAGCAGTCTCCCTGGGTCGGGGACGCAGTATTTT.

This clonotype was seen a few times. The CDR3 DNA is TGCAGTGCTAGAACGTATGGCTACACCTTC. Residues: CSARTYGYTF. The V call is TRBV20-1, the J call TRBJ1-2; no definite D call. CDR3 length equals 10 residues. The ends were cut back, 2 bases at V and 5 bases at J, with 3 bases in the middle. CDR1 is DFQATT and CDR2 is SNEGSKA in the germline V gene (reference sequence).

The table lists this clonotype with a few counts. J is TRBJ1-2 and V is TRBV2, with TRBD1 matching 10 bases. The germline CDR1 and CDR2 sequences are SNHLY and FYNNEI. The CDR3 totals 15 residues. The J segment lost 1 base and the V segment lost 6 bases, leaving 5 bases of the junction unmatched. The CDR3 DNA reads TGTGCCAGCAGGGCCGGGACAGGGGATAACTATGGCTACACCTTC. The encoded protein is CASRAGTGDNYGYTF. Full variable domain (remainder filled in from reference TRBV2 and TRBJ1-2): EPEVTQTPSHQVTQMGQEVILRCVPISNHLYFYWYRQILGQKVEFLVSFYNNEISEKSEIFDDQFSVERPDGSNFTLKIRSTKLEDSAMYFCASRAGTGDNYGYTFGSGTRLTVV.